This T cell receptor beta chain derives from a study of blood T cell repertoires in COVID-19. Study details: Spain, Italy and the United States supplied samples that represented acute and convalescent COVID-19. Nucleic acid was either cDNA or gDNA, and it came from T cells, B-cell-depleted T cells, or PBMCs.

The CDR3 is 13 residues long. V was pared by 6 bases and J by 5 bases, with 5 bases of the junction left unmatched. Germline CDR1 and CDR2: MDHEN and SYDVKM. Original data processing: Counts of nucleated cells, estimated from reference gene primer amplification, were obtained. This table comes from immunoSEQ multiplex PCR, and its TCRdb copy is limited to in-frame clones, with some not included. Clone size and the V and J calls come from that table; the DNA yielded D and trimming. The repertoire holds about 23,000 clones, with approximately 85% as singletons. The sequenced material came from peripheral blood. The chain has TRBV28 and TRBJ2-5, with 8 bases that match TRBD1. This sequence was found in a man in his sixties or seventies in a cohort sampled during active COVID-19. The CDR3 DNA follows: TGTGCCAGCAGCAGGACAGGGCTTGAGACCCAGTACTTC. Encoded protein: CASSRTGLETQYF.